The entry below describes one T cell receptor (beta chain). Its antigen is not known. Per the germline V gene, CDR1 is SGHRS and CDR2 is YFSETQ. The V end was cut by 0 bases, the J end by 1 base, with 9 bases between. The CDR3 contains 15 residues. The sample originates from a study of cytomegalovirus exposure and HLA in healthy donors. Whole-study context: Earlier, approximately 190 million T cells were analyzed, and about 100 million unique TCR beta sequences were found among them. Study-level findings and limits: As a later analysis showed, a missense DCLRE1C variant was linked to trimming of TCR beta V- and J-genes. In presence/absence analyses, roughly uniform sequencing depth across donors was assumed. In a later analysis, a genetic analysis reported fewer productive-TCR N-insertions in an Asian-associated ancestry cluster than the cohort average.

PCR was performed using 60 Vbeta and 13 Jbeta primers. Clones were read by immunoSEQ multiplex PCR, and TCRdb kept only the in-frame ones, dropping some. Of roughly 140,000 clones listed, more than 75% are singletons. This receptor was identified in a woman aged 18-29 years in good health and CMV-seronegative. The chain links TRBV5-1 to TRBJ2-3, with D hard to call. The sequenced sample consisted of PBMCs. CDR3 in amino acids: CASSLGRYGTDTQYF. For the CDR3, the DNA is TGCGCCAGCAGCTTGGGTCGGTACGGCACAGATACGCAGTATTTT.